The text below deals with one T cell receptor beta chain. The sample originates from a study of blood T cell repertoires in COVID-19. Study summary: There were acute and convalescent COVID-19 samples, and they came from the United States, Italy and Spain.

All enrollees were roughly 18 to 90 years old and from fewer than 25 US areas. Some clones are missing from TCRdb's copy, which holds only in-frame ones; the method was immunoSEQ multiplex PCR. Of 220,000 or so clones detected, 85% to 90% appear once; the ten largest clones hold around 15%. The CDR3 extends over 14 amino acids. Germline CDR1 is GTSNPN and CDR2 is SVGIG (reference sequence). Trimming left V 0 bases short and J 0 bases short, with 8 bases between. This rearrangement joins TRBV30 to TRBJ1-1; no firm D call. Sample: PBMCs or T cells enriched from blood (not recorded which). The clonotype was recovered from a woman aged 50 to 65 with acute COVID-19. For the CDR3, the DNA is TGTGCCTGGAGTGTACCCCCTATGAACACTGAAGCTTTCTTT. Protein: CAWSVPPMNTEAFF.